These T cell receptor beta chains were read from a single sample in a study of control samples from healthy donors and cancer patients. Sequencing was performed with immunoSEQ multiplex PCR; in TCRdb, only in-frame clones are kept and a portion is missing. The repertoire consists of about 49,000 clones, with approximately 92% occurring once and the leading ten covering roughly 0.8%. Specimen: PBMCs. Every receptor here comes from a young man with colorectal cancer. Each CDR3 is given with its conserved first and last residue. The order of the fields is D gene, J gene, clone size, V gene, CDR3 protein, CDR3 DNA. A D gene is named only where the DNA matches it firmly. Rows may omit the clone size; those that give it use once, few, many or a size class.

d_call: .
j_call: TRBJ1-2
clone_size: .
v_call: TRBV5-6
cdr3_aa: CASSFGGQGYTF
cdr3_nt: TGTGCCAGCAGCTTCGGGGGGCAAGGCTACACCTTC

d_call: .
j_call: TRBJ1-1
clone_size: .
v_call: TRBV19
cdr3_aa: CASSISRDTEAFF
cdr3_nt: TGTGCCAGTAGTATCAGCAGGGACACTGAAGCTTTCTTT

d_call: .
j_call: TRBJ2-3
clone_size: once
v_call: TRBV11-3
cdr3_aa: CASSLERRDTQYF
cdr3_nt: TGTGCCAGCAGCTTAGAGCGGAGGGATACGCAGTATTTT

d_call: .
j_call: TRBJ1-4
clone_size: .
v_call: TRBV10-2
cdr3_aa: CASRDSTVGEKLFF
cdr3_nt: TGCGCCAGCAGGGACAGTACCGTCGGTGAAAAACTGTTTTTT

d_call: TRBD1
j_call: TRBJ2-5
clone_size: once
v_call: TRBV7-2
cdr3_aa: CASSFSGTGGQETQYF
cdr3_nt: TGTGCCAGCAGCTTTTCGGGGACAGGGGGCCAAGAGACCCAGTACTTC

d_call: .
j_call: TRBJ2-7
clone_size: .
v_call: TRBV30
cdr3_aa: CAWSVIGGEQYF
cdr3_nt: TGTGCCTGGAGTGTAATCGGGGGCGAGCAGTACTTC

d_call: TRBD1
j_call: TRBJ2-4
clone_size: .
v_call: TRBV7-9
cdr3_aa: CASSLGVGTGYF
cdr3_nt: TGTGCCAGCAGCCTCGGTGTTGGGACAGGGTATTTC

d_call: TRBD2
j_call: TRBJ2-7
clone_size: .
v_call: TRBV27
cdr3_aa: CASSLSGASGGWIYEQYF
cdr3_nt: TGTGCCAGCAGTTTATCGGGGGCTAGCGGGGGTTGGATCTACGAGCAGTACTTC

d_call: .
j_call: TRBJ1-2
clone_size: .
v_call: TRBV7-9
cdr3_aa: CASSPAETNYGYTF
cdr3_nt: TGTGCCAGCAGCCCGGCAGAGACTAACTATGGCTACACCTTC

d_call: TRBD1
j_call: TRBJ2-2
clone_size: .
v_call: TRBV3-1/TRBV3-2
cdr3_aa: CASSRGTGGQTGELFF
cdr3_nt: TGTGCCAGCAGCCGGGGGACAGGGGGCCAGACCGGGGAGCTGTTTTTT

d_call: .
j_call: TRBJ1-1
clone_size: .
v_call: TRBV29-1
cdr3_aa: CSVASGNTEAFF
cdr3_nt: TGCAGCGTTGCTTCTGGGAACACTGAAGCTTTCTTT

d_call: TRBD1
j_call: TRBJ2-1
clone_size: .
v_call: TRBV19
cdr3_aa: CASRDRGQSEQFF
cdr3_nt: TGTGCCAGTAGGGACAGGGGGCAAAGTGAGCAGTTCTTC

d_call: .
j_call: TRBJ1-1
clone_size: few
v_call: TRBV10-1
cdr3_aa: CASSSGDEAFF
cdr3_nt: TGCGCCAGCTCGTCGGGGGATGAAGCTTTCTTT

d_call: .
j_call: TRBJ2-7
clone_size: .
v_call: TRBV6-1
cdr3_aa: CASSEFYEQYF
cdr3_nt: TGTGCCAGCAGTGAGTTCTACGAGCAGTACTTC

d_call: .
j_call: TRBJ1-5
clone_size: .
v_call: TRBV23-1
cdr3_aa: CASIHHIIPSTYQPQHF
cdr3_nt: TGCGCCAGCATTCACCACATAATTCCATCGACATATCAGCCCCAGCATTTT

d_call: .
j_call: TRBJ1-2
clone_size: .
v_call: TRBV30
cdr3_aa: CAWSVQGWDGYTF
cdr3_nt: TGTGCCTGGAGTGTACAAGGGTGGGATGGCTACACCTTC

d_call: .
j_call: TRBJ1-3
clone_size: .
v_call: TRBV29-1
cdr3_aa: CSVEEGFSGNTIYF
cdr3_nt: TGCAGCGTTGAGGAGGGCTTCTCTGGAAACACCATATATTTT

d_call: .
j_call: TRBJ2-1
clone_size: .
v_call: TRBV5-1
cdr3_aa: CASSYGTFGDYEQFF
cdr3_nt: TGCGCCAGCAGCTACGGGACTTTCGGAGACTATGAGCAGTTCTTC

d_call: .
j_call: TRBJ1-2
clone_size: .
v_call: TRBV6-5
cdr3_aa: CASSSGTAGYTF
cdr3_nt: TGTGCCAGCAGTTCCGGGACCGCGGGCTACACCTTC

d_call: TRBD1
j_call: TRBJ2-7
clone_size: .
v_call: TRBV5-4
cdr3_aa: CASSWGQGGVYEQYF
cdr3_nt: TGTGCCAGCAGCTGGGGACAGGGGGGCGTCTACGAGCAGTACTTC

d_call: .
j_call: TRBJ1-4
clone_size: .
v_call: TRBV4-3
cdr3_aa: CASSPGGGLMDEKLFF
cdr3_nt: TGCGCCAGCAGCCCCGGCGGGGGCCTTATGGATGAAAAACTGTTTTTT

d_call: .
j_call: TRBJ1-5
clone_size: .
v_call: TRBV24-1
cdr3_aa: CATSPRGNQPQHF
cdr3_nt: TGTGCCACCAGCCCCCGGGGCAATCAGCCCCAGCATTTT

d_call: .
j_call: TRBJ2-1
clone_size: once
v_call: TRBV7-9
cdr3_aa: CASSLGQPEQFF
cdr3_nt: TGTGCCAGCAGCTTAGGACAGCCAGAGCAGTTCTTC

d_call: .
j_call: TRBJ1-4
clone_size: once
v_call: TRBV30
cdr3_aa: CASSRTSRGNEKLFF
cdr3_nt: TGTGCCTCGTCTAGGACCTCCAGGGGTAATGAAAAACTGTTTTTT

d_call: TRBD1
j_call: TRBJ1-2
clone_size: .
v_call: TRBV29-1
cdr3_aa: CSATSTGARYGYTF
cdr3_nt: TGCAGCGCCACTTCGACAGGGGCTCGCTATGGCTACACCTTC

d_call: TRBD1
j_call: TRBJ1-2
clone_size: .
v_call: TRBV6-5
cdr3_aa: CASSLLTGERYTF
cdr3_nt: TGTGCCAGCAGTTTGCTGACAGGGGAGCGCTACACCTTC

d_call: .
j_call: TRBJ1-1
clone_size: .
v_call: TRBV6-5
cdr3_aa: CASTRDTEAFF
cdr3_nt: TGTGCCAGCACCCGGGACACTGAAGCTTTCTTT

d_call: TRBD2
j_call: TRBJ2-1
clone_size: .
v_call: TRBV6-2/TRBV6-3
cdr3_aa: CASSPTLAGGIDEQFF
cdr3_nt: TGTGCCAGCAGTCCCACCCTAGCGGGGGGTATTGATGAGCAGTTCTTC

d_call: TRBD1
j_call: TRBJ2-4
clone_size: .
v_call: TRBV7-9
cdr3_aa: CASSLEGASGAKNIQYF
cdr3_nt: TGTGCCAGCAGCTTAGAGGGGGCGTCTGGGGCCAAAAACATTCAGTACTTC

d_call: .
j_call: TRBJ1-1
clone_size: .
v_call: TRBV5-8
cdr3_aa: CASSKPGVHNTEAFF
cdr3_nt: TGTGCCAGCAGCAAACCGGGGGTTCATAACACTGAAGCTTTCTTT

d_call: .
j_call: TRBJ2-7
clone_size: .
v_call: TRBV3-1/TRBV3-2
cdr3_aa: CASSQNLDTSYEQYF
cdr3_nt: TGTGCCAGCAGCCAAAACTTGGACACCTCCTACGAGCAGTACTTC

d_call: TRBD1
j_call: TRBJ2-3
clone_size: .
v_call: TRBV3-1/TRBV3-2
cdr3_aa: CASSQEIPWDREVGDTQYF
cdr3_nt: TGTGCCAGCAGCCAAGAGATCCCTTGGGACAGGGAGGTTGGCGATACGCAGTATTTT

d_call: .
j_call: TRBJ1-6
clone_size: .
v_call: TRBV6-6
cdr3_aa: CASSYGGADNSPLHF
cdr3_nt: TGTGCCAGCAGTTACGGGGGGGCGGATAATTCACCCCTCCACTTT

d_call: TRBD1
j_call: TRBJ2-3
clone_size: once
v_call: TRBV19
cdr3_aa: CASSSGTGVPDTQYF
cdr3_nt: TGTGCCAGTAGTAGCGGGACAGGGGTTCCAGATACGCAGTATTTT

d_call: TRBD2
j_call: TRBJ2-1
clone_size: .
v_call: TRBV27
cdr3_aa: CASSFREDSGGFWSSYNEQFF
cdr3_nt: TGTGCCAGCAGTTTTAGGGAGGATAGCGGGGGGTTCTGGAGCTCCTACAATGAGCAGTTCTTC

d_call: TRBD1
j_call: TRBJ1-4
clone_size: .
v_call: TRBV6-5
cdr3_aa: CASSLGQGLELFF
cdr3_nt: TGTGCCAGCAGCCTTGGACAGGGTTTGGAACTGTTTTTT

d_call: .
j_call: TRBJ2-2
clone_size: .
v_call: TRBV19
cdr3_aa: CASSRTVNTGELFF
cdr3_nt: TGTGCCAGTAGCCGGACAGTCAACACCGGGGAGCTGTTTTTT

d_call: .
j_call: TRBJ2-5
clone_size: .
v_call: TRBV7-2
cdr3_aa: CASSFPIPETQYF
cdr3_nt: TGTGCCAGCAGCTTCCCAATTCCAGAGACCCAGTACTTC

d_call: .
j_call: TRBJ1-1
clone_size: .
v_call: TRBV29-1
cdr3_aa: CSVANTEAFF
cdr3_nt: TGCAGCGTAGCAAACACTGAAGCTTTCTTT

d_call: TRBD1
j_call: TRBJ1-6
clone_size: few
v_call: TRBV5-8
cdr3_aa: CASSFWTGESPLHF
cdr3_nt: TGTGCCAGCAGCTTCTGGACAGGGGAATCACCCCTCCACTTT

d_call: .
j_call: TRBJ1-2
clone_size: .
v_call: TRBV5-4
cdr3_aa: CASSLEAVSYTF
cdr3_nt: TGTGCCAGCAGCTTGGAGGCAGTATCCTACACCTTC

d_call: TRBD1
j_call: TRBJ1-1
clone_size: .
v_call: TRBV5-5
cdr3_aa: CASSPRGTGEISLNTEAFF
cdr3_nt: TGTGCCAGCAGTCCCAGGGGTACAGGGGAGATATCTCTGAACACTGAAGCTTTCTTT

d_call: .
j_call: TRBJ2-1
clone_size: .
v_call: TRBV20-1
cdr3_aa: CSVATNEQFF
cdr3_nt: TGCAGTGTAGCGACCAATGAGCAGTTCTTC

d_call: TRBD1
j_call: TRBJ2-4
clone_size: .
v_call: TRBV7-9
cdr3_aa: CASSDAGTGAGAKNIQYF
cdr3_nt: TGTGCCAGCAGCGACGCCGGGACAGGGGCCGGAGCCAAAAACATTCAGTACTTC

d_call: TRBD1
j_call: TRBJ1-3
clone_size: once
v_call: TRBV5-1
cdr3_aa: CASSSYNTGGPGNTIYF
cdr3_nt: TGCGCCAGCAGCTCGTATAATACAGGGGGCCCTGGAAACACCATATATTTT

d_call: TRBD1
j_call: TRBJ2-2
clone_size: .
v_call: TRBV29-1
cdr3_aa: CSGTGWSTGELFF
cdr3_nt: TGCAGCGGGACAGGGTGGAGTACCGGGGAGCTGTTTTTT

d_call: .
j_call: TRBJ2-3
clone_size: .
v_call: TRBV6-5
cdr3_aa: CASSSDSDTQYF
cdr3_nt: TGTGCCAGCAGTTCAGACTCAGATACGCAGTATTTT

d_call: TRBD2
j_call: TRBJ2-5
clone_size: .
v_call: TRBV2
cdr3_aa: CASSDLAVGGRQETQYF
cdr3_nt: TGTGCCAGCAGTGACCTTGCAGTGGGGGGGAGGCAAGAGACCCAGTACTTC

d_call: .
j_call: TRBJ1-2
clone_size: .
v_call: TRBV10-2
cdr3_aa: CASSETGFNYGYTF
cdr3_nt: TGCGCCAGCAGTGAGACCGGGTTCAACTATGGCTACACCTTC

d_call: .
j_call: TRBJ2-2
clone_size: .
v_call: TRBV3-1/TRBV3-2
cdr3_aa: CASSQDRTNTGELFF
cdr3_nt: TGTGCCAGCAGCCAAGACCGTACGAACACCGGGGAGCTGTTTTTT

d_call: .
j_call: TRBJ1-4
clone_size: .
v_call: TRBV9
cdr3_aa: CASSVAGNNEKLFF
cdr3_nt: TGTGCCAGCAGCGTAGCAGGGAATAATGAAAAACTGTTTTTT

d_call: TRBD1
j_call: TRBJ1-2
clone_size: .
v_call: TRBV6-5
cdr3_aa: CASSYSAGTAYGYTF
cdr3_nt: TGTGCCAGCAGTTACTCAGCCGGGACAGCTTATGGCTACACCTTC

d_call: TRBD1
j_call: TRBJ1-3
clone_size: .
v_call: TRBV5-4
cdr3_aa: CASSYDRGDTIYF
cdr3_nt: TGTGCCAGCAGTTATGACAGGGGGGACACCATATATTTT

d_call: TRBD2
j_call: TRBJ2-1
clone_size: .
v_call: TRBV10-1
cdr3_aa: CASSEGGVGNEQFF
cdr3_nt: TGCGCCAGCAGTGAGGGGGGGGTGGGCAATGAGCAGTTCTTC

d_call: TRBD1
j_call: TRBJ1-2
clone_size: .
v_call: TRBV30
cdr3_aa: CAWRSDRGNGYTF
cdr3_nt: TGTGCCTGGAGATCAGACAGGGGAAATGGCTACACCTTC